These T cell receptor beta chains were read from a single sample in a study of blood T cell repertoires in COVID-19. Measured with immunoSEQ multiplex PCR; TCRdb has only the in-frame clones, and not every one. In the table there are about 140,000 clones, roughly 85% of which are singletons. Sequenced input: PBMCs or T cells enriched from blood (not recorded which). Receptors originate from a woman in her forties or fifties who had recovered from COVID-19. Both conserved end residues are part of each CDR3. Each record gives: D gene, J gene, V gene, clone size, CDR3 DNA, CDR3 protein. D genes are given only for firm matches. A clone size is listed for some rows: how often the clone was seen (once, few, many), or a class if it is expanded.

D gene: .
J gene: TRBJ2-1
V gene: TRBV6-2/TRBV6-3
clone size: .
CDR3 DNA: TGTGCCAGCAGCACACTAGCTCTCGAGCAGTTCTTC
CDR3 protein: CASSTLALEQFF

D gene: TRBD1
J gene: TRBJ1-1
V gene: TRBV12-3/TRBV12-4
clone size: .
CDR3 DNA: TGTGCCAGCAGGGACAGGTTGAACACTGAAGCTTTCTTT
CDR3 protein: CASRDRLNTEAFF

D gene: .
J gene: TRBJ1-6
V gene: TRBV9
clone size: few
CDR3 DNA: TGTGCCAGCAGCCCGCACCAGACCGGGACTTTTAATTCACCCCTCCACTTT
CDR3 protein: CASSPHQTGTFNSPLHF

D gene: TRBD2
J gene: TRBJ2-7
V gene: TRBV28
clone size: once
CDR3 DNA: TGTGCCAGCAGTTCAATCGCCGGGACTATGTACTCCTACGAGCAGTACTTC
CDR3 protein: CASSSIAGTMYSYEQYF

D gene: .
J gene: TRBJ1-5
V gene: TRBV19
clone size: .
CDR3 DNA: TGTGCCAGTAGTACGACAGTTAGCAATCAGCCCCAGCATTTT
CDR3 protein: CASSTTVSNQPQHF

D gene: .
J gene: TRBJ2-1
V gene: TRBV19
clone size: .
CDR3 DNA: TGTGCCAGTAGTCCAGCCCGTGCCGGGGAGTTCACTGAGCAGTTCTTC
CDR3 protein: CASSPARAGEFTEQFF

D gene: .
J gene: TRBJ1-2
V gene: TRBV11-2
clone size: once
CDR3 DNA: TGTGCCAGCAGCTTAGATGGCGGTTACTATGGCTACACCTTC
CDR3 protein: CASSLDGGYYGYTF

D gene: TRBD1
J gene: TRBJ2-7
V gene: TRBV7-9
clone size: .
CDR3 DNA: TGTGCCAGCAGCTTCGGGGACAGGGGCTACGAGCAGTACTTC
CDR3 protein: CASSFGDRGYEQYF

D gene: TRBD1
J gene: TRBJ1-1
V gene: TRBV2
clone size: .
CDR3 DNA: TGTGCCAGCAGTTACAGACAGGGGCACACTGAAGCTTTCTTT
CDR3 protein: CASSYRQGHTEAFF

D gene: .
J gene: TRBJ1-2
V gene: TRBV28
clone size: .
CDR3 DNA: TGTGCCAGCAGTAAGGGCGGGGGTGCTTATGGCTACACCTTC
CDR3 protein: CASSKGGGAYGYTF

D gene: .
J gene: TRBJ2-7
V gene: TRBV18
clone size: .
CDR3 DNA: TGTGCCAGCTCACCGCAGGACTTATACGAGCAGTACTTC
CDR3 protein: CASSPQDLYEQYF

D gene: .
J gene: TRBJ2-6
V gene: TRBV7-9
clone size: .
CDR3 DNA: TGTGCCAGCAGCGGCCGTATCTCTGGGGCCAACGTCCTGACTTTC
CDR3 protein: CASSGRISGANVLTF

D gene: .
J gene: TRBJ1-3
V gene: TRBV7-9
clone size: .
CDR3 DNA: TGTGCCAGCAGCACTATTTTACAGGGTTCTGGAAACACCATATATTTT
CDR3 protein: CASSTILQGSGNTIYF

D gene: .
J gene: TRBJ1-5
V gene: TRBV28
clone size: .
CDR3 DNA: TGTGCCAGCAGTTTAGGGCCGCATCAGCCCCAGCATTTT
CDR3 protein: CASSLGPHQPQHF

D gene: TRBD1
J gene: TRBJ1-1
V gene: TRBV28
clone size: .
CDR3 DNA: TGTGCCAGCAGTCGACAGGGGGTGATTGTTATGAACACTGAAGCTTTCTTT
CDR3 protein: CASSRQGVIVMNTEAFF

D gene: .
J gene: TRBJ1-1
V gene: TRBV19
clone size: .
CDR3 DNA: TGTGCCAGTAGTCCCCTCGGAGAGGGCCTCACTGAAGCTTTCTTT
CDR3 protein: CASSPLGEGLTEAFF

D gene: .
J gene: TRBJ1-2
V gene: TRBV9
clone size: .
CDR3 DNA: TGTGCCAGCAGCGTTCAGGGATCAGACTATGGCTACACCTTC
CDR3 protein: CASSVQGSDYGYTF

D gene: .
J gene: TRBJ2-2
V gene: TRBV7-3
clone size: few
CDR3 DNA: TGTGCCAGCAGCCAGGGACTCCAGAACACCGGGGAGCTGTTTTTT
CDR3 protein: CASSQGLQNTGELFF

D gene: TRBD2
J gene: TRBJ2-7
V gene: TRBV4-1
clone size: .
CDR3 DNA: TGCGCCAGCAGCGAAACGGGGGGGCCTTACGAGCAGTACTTC
CDR3 protein: CASSETGGPYEQYF

D gene: TRBD2
J gene: TRBJ2-1
V gene: TRBV11-3
clone size: once
CDR3 DNA: TGTGCCAGCAGCTTAGGAGTAGCGGGTACCTACAATGAGCAGTTCTTC
CDR3 protein: CASSLGVAGTYNEQFF

D gene: TRBD2
J gene: TRBJ2-5
V gene: TRBV15
clone size: many
CDR3 DNA: TGTGCCACCGCCCTTTTGGGAGGGGAGACCCAGTACTTC
CDR3 protein: CATALLGGETQYF

D gene: .
J gene: TRBJ2-7
V gene: TRBV30
clone size: .
CDR3 DNA: TGTGCCTGGAGTATGGGGAGCGAGCAGTACTTC
CDR3 protein: CAWSMGSEQYF

D gene: .
J gene: TRBJ2-1
V gene: TRBV11-2
clone size: once
CDR3 DNA: TGTGCCAGCAGCTTAGACAGGACCCGGGGTGAGCAGTTCTTC
CDR3 protein: CASSLDRTRGEQFF

D gene: .
J gene: TRBJ1-5
V gene: TRBV30
clone size: .
CDR3 DNA: TGTGCCTGGAGCAGGAAGGGCAATCAGCCCCAGCATTTT
CDR3 protein: CAWSRKGNQPQHF

D gene: .
J gene: TRBJ1-2
V gene: TRBV6-5
clone size: .
CDR3 DNA: TGTGCCAGCAGTTACGTGGGCGGCTACACCTTC
CDR3 protein: CASSYVGGYTF

D gene: .
J gene: TRBJ1-6
V gene: TRBV7-2
clone size: .
CDR3 DNA: TGTGCCAGCAGCATCTACAGGTCCGAGTCACCCCTCCACTTT
CDR3 protein: CASSIYRSESPLHF

D gene: TRBD2
J gene: TRBJ2-7
V gene: TRBV10-2
clone size: .
CDR3 DNA: TGCGCCAGCAGTGAGGGGGACTACCGCGAGCAGTACTTC
CDR3 protein: CASSEGDYREQYF